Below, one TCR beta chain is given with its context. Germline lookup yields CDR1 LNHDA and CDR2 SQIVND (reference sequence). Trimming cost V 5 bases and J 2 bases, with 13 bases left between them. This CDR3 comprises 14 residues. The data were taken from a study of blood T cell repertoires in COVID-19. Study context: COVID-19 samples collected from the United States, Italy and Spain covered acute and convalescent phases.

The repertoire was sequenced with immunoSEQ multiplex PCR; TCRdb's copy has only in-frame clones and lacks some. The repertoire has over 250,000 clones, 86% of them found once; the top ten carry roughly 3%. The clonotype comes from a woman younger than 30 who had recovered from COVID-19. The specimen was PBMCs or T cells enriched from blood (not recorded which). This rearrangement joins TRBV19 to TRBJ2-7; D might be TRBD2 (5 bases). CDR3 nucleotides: TGTGCCAGTAGTGTCGGACTGCCCCCCTACGAGCAGTACTTC. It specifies CASSVGLPPYEQYF.